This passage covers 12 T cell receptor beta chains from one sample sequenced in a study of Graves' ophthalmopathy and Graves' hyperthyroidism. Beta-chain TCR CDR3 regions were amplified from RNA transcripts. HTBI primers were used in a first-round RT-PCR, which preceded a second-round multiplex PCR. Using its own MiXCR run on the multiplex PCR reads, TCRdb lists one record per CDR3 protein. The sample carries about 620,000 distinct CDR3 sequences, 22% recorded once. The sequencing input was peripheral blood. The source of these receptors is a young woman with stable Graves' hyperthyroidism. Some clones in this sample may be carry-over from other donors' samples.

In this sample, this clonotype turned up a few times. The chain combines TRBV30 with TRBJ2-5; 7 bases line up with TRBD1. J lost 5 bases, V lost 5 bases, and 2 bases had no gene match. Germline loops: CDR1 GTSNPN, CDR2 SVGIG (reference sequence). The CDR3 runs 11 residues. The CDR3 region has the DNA TGTGCCTGGGACAGGGCCGAGACCCAGTACTTC. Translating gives CAWDRAETQYF. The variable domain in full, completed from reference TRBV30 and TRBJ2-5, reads SQTIHQWPATLVQPVGSPLSLECTVEGTSNPNLYWYRQAAGRGLQLLFYSVGIGQISSEVPQNLSASRPQDRQFILSSKKLLLSDSGFYLCAWDRAETQYFGPGTRLLVL.

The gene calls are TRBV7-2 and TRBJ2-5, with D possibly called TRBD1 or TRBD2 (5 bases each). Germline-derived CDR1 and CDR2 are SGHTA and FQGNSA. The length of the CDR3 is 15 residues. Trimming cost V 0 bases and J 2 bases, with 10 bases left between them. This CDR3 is CASSLATGPQETQYF. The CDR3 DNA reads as TGTGCCAGCAGCTTAGCGACGGGGCCTCAAGAGACCCAGTACTTC.

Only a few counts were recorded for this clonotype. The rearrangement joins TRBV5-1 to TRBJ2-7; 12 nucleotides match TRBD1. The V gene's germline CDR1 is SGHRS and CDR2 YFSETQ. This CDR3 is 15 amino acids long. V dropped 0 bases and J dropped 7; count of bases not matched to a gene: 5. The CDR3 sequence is CASSLEGQGAWEQYF. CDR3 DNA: TGCGCCAGCAGCTTGGAGGGACAGGGGGCTTGGGAGCAGTACTTC.

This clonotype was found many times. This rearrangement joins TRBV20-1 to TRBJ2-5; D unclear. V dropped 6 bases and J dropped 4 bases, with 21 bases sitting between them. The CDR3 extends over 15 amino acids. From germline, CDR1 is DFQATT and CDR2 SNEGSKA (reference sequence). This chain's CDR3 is CSARSPRPGIETQYF. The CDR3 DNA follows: TGCAGTGCGCGTTCCCCTCGGCCAGGAATAGAGACCCAGTACTTC.

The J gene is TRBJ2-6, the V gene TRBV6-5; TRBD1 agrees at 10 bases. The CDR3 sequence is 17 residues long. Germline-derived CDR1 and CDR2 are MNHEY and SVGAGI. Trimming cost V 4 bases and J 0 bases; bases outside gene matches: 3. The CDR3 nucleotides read TGTGCCAGCAGTTCCGGGACAGGGGTCTCTGGGGCCAACGTCCTGACTTTC. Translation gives CASSSGTGVSGANVLTF.

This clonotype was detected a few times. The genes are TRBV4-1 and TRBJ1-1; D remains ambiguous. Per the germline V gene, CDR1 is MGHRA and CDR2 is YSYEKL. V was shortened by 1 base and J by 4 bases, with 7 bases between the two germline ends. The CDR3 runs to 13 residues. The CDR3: CASSQAGSTEAFF. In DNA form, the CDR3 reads TGCGCCAGCAGCCAAGCGGGGTCCACTGAAGCTTTCTTT.

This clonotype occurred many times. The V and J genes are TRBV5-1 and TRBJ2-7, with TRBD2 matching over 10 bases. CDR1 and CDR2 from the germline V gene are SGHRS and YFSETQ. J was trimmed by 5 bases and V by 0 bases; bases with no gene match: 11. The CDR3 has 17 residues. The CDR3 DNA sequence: TGCGCCAGCAGCTTGGGTCGTAGGCCTAGCGGGAGTGACGAGCAGTACTTC. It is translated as CASSLGRRPSGSDEQYF.

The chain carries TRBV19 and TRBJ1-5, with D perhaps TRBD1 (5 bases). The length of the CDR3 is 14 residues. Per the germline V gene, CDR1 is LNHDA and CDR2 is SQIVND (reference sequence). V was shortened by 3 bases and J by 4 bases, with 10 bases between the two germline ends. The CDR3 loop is CASSMAGTNQPQHF. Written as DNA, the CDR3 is TGTGCCAGTAGTATGGCGGGGACGAATCAGCCCCAGCATTTT.

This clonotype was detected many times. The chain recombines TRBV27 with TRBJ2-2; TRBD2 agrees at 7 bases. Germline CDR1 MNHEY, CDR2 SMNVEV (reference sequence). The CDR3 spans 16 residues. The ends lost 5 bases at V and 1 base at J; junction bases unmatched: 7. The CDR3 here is CASSTSSGLNTGELFF. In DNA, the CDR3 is TGTGCCAGCAGTACCTCTAGCGGACTGAACACCGGGGAGCTGTTTTTT.

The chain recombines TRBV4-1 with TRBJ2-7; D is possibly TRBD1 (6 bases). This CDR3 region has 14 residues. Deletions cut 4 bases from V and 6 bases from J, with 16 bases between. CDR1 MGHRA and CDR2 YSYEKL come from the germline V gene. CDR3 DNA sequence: TGCGCCAGCAGCCGAGGGGGAGAAGGGTCCGAGCAGTACTTC. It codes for CASSRGGEGSEQYF.

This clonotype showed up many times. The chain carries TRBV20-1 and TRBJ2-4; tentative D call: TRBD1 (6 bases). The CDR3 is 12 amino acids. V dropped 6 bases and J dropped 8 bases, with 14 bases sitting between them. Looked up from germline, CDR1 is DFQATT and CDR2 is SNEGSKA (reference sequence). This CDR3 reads CSANQGIDIQYF. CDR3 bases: TGCAGTGCCAATCAGGGGATCGACATTCAGTACTTC.

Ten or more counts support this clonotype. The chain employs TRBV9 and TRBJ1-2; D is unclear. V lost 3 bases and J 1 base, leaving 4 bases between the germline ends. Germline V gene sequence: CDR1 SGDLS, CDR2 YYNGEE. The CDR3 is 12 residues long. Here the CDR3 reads CASSAYNYGYTF. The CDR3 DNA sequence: TGTGCCAGCAGCGCTTATAACTATGGCTACACCTTC.